These T cell receptor beta chains were read from a single sample in a study of CD8 T cells in ankylosing spondylitis. TCRdb independently ran MiXCR on the 5' RACE reads; one entry per CDR3 protein. Seen here are around 770,000 distinct CDR3 sequences, around 19% observed once, and the top ten hold under 20%. Sequencing was carried out using blood, either unsorted or a sorted T cell fraction (not recorded which). The receptors come from a male donor with ankylosing spondylitis. CDR3s include the opening cysteine and the closing phenylalanine or tryptophan. D genes are given only for firm matches. Only some rows state a clone size, as once, few, many or a class for expanded clones.

J,D,V,size,DNA,CDR3
TRBJ1-5,TRBD1,TRBV7-2,-,TGTGCCAGCAGCACCGACAGGGGGCCTCTAAGGCCCCAGCATTTT,CASSTDRGPLRPQHF
TRBJ2-5,-,TRBV19,once,TGTGCCAGTAAACCCGGGGGCAGCGGAGAGACCCAGTACTTC,CASKPGGSGETQYF
TRBJ2-7,-,TRBV14,-,TGTGCCAGCAGCCAACTTATTTCTCCGAAAAGCTCCTACGAGCAGTACTTC,CASSQLISPKSSYEQYF
TRBJ2-5,-,TRBV20-1,-,TGCAGTGCTACAGGGGCGGCAGAGACCCAGTACTTC,CSATGAAETQYF
TRBJ2-7,TRBD1,TRBV5-1,many,TGCGCCAGCAGCTCAAAAGGACAGGGCCAATTTGAAGAGCAGTACTTC,CASSSKGQGQFEEQYF
TRBJ2-2,-,TRBV9,-,TGTGCCAGCAGCCAGACAGGTGGGACCGGGGAGCTGTTTTTT,CASSQTGGTGELFF
TRBJ1-2,-,TRBV4-1,many,TGCGCCAGCAGCCAAGGGGGGGTACGTGTAAGGGGCTACACCTTC,CASSQGGVRVRGYTF
TRBJ1-4,TRBD1,TRBV5-1,few,TGCGCCAGCAGCAACGGGACAGGGGGAGGGAAAGAAAAACTGTTTTTT,CASSNGTGGGKEKLFF
TRBJ1-5,-,TRBV30,few,TGTGCCTGGAGTGTACTAGTCGGGTCTCCCAAGCATTTT,CAWSVLVGSPKHF
TRBJ2-3,TRBD2,TRBV2,few,TGTGCCAGCAGTGAAGCACTGGGACTATCTACGCAGTATTTT,CASSEALGLSTQYF
TRBJ2-2,-,TRBV6-2/TRBV6-3,many,TGTGCCAGCAGTCGGCAGGCAGCCGGGGAGCTGTTTTTT,CASSRQAAGELFF
TRBJ2-3,TRBD2,TRBV20-1,once,TGCTGTGCTAGTGTCGCGGGGAGTAGCGGGGGAACCACAGATACGCAGTATTTT,CCASVAGSSGGTTDTQYF
TRBJ1-2,TRBD1,TRBV12-3/TRBV12-4,few,TGTGCCAGCAGTTTTAGACAGGGCTCAAACTATGGCTACACCTTC,CASSFRQGSNYGYTF
TRBJ1-1,-,TRBV20-1,-,TGCTGTGCTAGAGATCGGTGGTCTTTGGACGAGAACACTGAAGCTTTCTTT,CCARDRWSLDENTEAFF
TRBJ2-3,-,TRBV7-2,-,TGTGCCAGCAGCTCAGCTAGGGCAGATACGCAGTATTTT,CASSSARADTQYF
TRBJ2-2,-,TRBV30,-,TGTGCCTATGAAGGCAGTCGAAACACCGGGGAGCTGTTTTTT,CAYEGSRNTGELFF
TRBJ1-5,TRBD1,TRBV12-3/TRBV12-4,-,TGTGCCCTCAGTTTGGGGACTACAGGGGGCCCAAATCAGCCCCAGCATTTT,CALSLGTTGGPNQPQHF
TRBJ2-2,-,TRBV7-2,-,TGTGCCAGCAGCTTATTTGGGCGGGGGCCGTACACCGGGGAGCTGTTTTTT,CASSLFGRGPYTGELFF
TRBJ2-5,-,TRBV12-5,few,TGTGCTAGTGGTTTGGTAATGGGGGAGACCCAGTACTTC,CASGLVMGETQYF
TRBJ1-2,-,TRBV29-1,-,TGCAGCGTTGAACAACAGTTGGGGGGGGGTGGCTACACCTTC,CSVEQQLGGGGYTF
TRBJ1-2,TRBD1,TRBV27,few,TGTGCCAGCAGCAGGGACAGTAACTATGGCTACACCTTC,CASSRDSNYGYTF
TRBJ1-5,-,TRBV12-3/TRBV12-4,many,TGTGCCAGCAGCCGTCGGGGGCAGCCCCAGCATTTT,CASSRRGQPQHF
TRBJ2-7,TRBD1,TRBV29-1,few,TGCAGCGTTGGGTGGGGACAGGGCTACGAGCAGTACTTC,CSVGWGQGYEQYF
TRBJ2-7,-,TRBV4-1,few,TGCGCCAGCAGCCAAGATTGGCTAGCGTCGGGGGAGCAGTACTTC,CASSQDWLASGEQYF
TRBJ2-3,TRBD1,TRBV5-1,many,TGCGCCAGCAGCTACAGGAGGGACAGGGGGGATACGCAGTATTTT,CASSYRRDRGDTQYF
TRBJ1-3,-,TRBV12-3/TRBV12-4,few,TGTGCCAGCAGTTTGAGTATCTCTGGAAACACCATATATTTT,CASSLSISGNTIYF
TRBJ2-3,-,TRBV12-3/TRBV12-4,many,TGTGCCAGCAAGCTTACCTCTAGCACAGATACGCAGTATTTT,CASKLTSSTDTQYF
TRBJ2-7,-,TRBV27,few,TGTGCCAGCAGTGATTCGCTCGGGGAGCAGTACTTC,CASSDSLGEQYF
TRBJ2-7,TRBD1,TRBV5-6,-,TGTGCCAGCAGCTGGGGACAGGGGCCGCGTATGGAGCAGTACTTC,CASSWGQGPRMEQYF
TRBJ2-1,TRBD2,TRBV6-2/TRBV6-3,-,TGTGCCAGCAGTTACCTTCATCGACTAGCGGGAAGAGATGAGCAGTTCTTC,CASSYLHRLAGRDEQFF
TRBJ2-6,-,TRBV4-2,-,TGTGCCAGCAGCCAACGTACCTCTGGGGCCAACGTCCTGACTTTC,CASSQRTSGANVLTF
TRBJ1-1,TRBD1,TRBV4-1,many,TGCGCCAGCAGCCAAGAGGGACAGGGGGACACTGAAGCTTTCTTT,CASSQEGQGDTEAFF
TRBJ2-7,TRBD1,TRBV5-1,few,TGCGCCAGCAGCCATCTCGGCCTAGGACAGGGTAACTACGAGCAGTACTTC,CASSHLGLGQGNYEQYF
TRBJ2-1,TRBD2,TRBV20-1,-,TGCAGTGCTAGAGCCCCCTGGACTAGCGGGAGTAGGTCCTACAATGAGCAGTTCTTC,CSARAPWTSGSRSYNEQFF
TRBJ2-7,TRBD2,TRBV29-1,-,TGCAGCGTTGAAGGACTAGCGGGAGCCTACGAGCAGTACTTC,CSVEGLAGAYEQYF
TRBJ2-5,TRBD2,TRBV7-9,-,TGTGCCAGCAGCCCGTTTGGCGGGAGAGGGGAGCAAGAGACCCAGTACTTC,CASSPFGGRGEQETQYF
TRBJ1-1,-,TRBV3-1,-,TGTGCCAGCAGTCATACTCTTCAGGGGACGAACACTGAAGCTTTCTTT,CASSHTLQGTNTEAFF
TRBJ2-1,-,TRBV15,many,TGTGCCACCAGCCCGCTAGGGTACAATGAGCAGTTCTTC,CATSPLGYNEQFF
TRBJ2-2,TRBD1,TRBV12-3/TRBV12-4,-,TGTGCCAGCAGAGGCCCGGGACAGGGTTACACCGGGGAGCTGTTTTTT,CASRGPGQGYTGELFF
TRBJ2-7,TRBD2,TRBV29-1,-,TGCAGCGTTGAATTCAATAGCGGGAGGGTGTTTGAGCAGTACTTC,CSVEFNSGRVFEQYF
TRBJ2-1,-,TRBV20-1,few,TGCAGTGCTAGTGCTCTGGACTACAATGAGCAGTTCTTC,CSASALDYNEQFF
TRBJ2-2,TRBD2,TRBV5-1,few,TGCGCCAGCAGCTTGGAATTAGCGGGGCTCACCGGGGAGCTGTTTTTT,CASSLELAGLTGELFF
TRBJ2-5,TRBD2,TRBV20-1,-,TGCAGTGCTCCCGCCCTTTTTATCGGACTAGCGGGAGGCCCAGAGACCCAGTACTTC,CSAPALFIGLAGGPETQYF
TRBJ1-3,-,TRBV6-1,-,TGTGCCAGCAGTACGGACACGAGCTCTGGAAACACCATATATTTT,CASSTDTSSGNTIYF
TRBJ2-5,-,TRBV7-9,few,TGTGCCAGCACCCCTGCTGAGCGTACCGAAGAGACCCAGTACTTC,CASTPAERTEETQYF
TRBJ1-1,TRBD1,TRBV18,-,TGTGCCAGCTCACCACGGACAGGGACCACCACTGAAGCTTTCTTT,CASSPRTGTTTEAFF
TRBJ2-3,-,TRBV29-1,many,TGCAGCTCGATCCCGGGGGTCGGCACAGATACGCAGTATTTT,CSSIPGVGTDTQYF
TRBJ1-1,-,TRBV7-8,-,TGTGCCAGCAGCTTAGTTGGCCCGGTGACTGAAGCTTTCTTT,CASSLVGPVTEAFF
TRBJ2-5,-,TRBV3-1,-,TGTGCCAGCAGCCAAGTCGGCGTCGGAGAGACCCAGTACTTC,CASSQVGVGETQYF
TRBJ2-2,-,TRBV6-4,few,TGTGCCAGCAGTGACACTGACCGGTACGGGGAGCTGTTTTTT,CASSDTDRYGELFF
TRBJ1-5,TRBD1,TRBV27,-,TGTGCCAGCAGTACCGACGGACAGGGGGTAGGGCAGCCCCAGCATTTT,CASSTDGQGVGQPQHF
TRBJ1-2,-,TRBV9,-,TGTGCCAGCAGCGTAGGAGGGGAAAATCCTAACTATGGCTACACCTTC,CASSVGGENPNYGYTF
TRBJ2-7,TRBD1,TRBV20-1,-,TGCAGTGCTTTCACAGGGGGGCCTTCCTACGAGCAGTACTTC,CSAFTGGPSYEQYF
TRBJ2-7,-,TRBV4-1,-,TGCGCCAGCAGCCAAGGACGGCGTGCGAGCTCCTACGAGCAGTACTTC,CASSQGRRASSYEQYF
TRBJ2-5,-,TRBV27,-,TGTGCCAGCAGTTTAAACGGTCTCCGCCGAAGGGAGACCCAGTACTTC,CASSLNGLRRRETQYF
TRBJ2-7,TRBD2,TRBV4-1,few,TGCGCCAGCAGCCACCCGGGACTAGCGGGAGCCTACGAGCAGTACTTC,CASSHPGLAGAYEQYF